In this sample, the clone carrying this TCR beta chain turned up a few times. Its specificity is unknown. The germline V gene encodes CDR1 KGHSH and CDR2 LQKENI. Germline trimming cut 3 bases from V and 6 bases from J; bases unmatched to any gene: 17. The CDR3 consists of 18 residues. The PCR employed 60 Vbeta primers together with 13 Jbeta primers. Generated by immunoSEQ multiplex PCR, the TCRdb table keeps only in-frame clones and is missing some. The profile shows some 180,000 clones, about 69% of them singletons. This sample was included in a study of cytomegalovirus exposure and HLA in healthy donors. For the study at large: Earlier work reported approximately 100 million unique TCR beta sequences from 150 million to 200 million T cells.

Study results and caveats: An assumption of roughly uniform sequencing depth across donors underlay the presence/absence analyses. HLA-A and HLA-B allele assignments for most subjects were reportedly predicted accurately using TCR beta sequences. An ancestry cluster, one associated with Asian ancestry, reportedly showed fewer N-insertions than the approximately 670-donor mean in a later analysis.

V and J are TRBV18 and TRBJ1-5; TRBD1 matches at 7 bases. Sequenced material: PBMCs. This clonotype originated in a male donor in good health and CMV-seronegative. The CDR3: CASSPAPQTGMLGQPQHF. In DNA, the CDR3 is TGTGCCAGCTCACCGGCGCCCCAGACAGGGATGTTGGGTCAGCCCCAGCATTTT. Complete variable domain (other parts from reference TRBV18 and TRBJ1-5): NAGVMQNPRHLVRRRGQEARLRCSPMKGHSHVYWYRQLPEEGLKFMVYLQKENIIDESGMPKERFSAEFPKEGPSILRIQQVVRGDSAAYFCASSPAPQTGMLGQPQHFGDGTRLSIL.